These 29 T cell receptor beta chains were sequenced from one sample in a study of T cells in Graves' hyperthyroidism and ophthalmopathy. RNA transcripts served as the template for amplifying TCR beta CDR3 regions. Carried out on the TCR CDR3, a first-round RT-PCR used the HTBI primer set. MiXCR was run by TCRdb on the multiplex PCR reads, yielding one entry per CDR3 protein. The repertoire consists of 560,000 or so distinct CDR3 sequences, with just over 45% occurring once and the leading ten covering roughly 8.2%. Sequenced sample: peripheral blood or thyroid tissue (not recorded which). Receptors originate from a woman younger than 30 with Graves' hyperthyroidism.

This clonotype was found a few times. The V gene is TRBV7-9, the J gene TRBJ1-5; no reliable D call. The length of the CDR3 is 15 residues. Trimming took off 6 bases at V and 7 bases at J, with 19 bases between the two ends. Germline V gives CDR1 SEHNR, CDR2 FQNEAQ (reference sequence). CDR3 DNA sequence: TGTGCCAGCAGTTCCGTACAGATTGGATTACAGCCCCAGCATTTT. Translation gives CASSSVQIGLQPQHF.

The genes are TRBV2 and TRBJ2-7; 11 positions match TRBD2. The J segment lost 7 bases and the V segment lost 5 bases, leaving 7 bases of the junction unmatched. CDR1 and CDR2 from the germline V gene are SNHLY and FYNNEI. CDR3 length: 14 residues. The CDR3 is CASSLLAGANEQYF. CDR3 DNA sequence: TGTGCCAGCAGTTTACTAGCGGGAGCGAATGAGCAGTACTTC.

Turning to this clonotype: One junction end does not reproduce the germline sequence, and a read error may be involved. CDR3 in amino acids: CATSASDRADYGYTF. For the CDR3, the DNA is TGTGCCACCAGTGCCTCGGACAGGGCGGACTATGGCTACACCTTC. The rearrangement links TRBV10-3 to TRBJ1-2; 8 nucleotides align to TRBD1. Germline values: CDR1 ENHRY, CDR2 SYGVKD. The CDR3 covers 15 residues.

This chain uses TRBV29-1 with TRBJ1-2; possible D gene TRBD1, 5 bases. The CDR3 sequence is 15 residues long. V lost 0 bases and J 5 bases, leaving 16 bases between the germline ends. CDR1 is SQVTM and CDR2 is ANQGSEA in the germline V gene. In DNA form, the CDR3 reads TGCAGCGTTGAAGATCGGGACGGTTCCACGTATGGCTACACCTTC. Residues: CSVEDRDGSTYGYTF.

Comments on this clonotype: This sequence may be a read error, since a much larger clone differs from it by one base. The CDR3 here is CASIKPGQGGTQYF. CDR3 sequence (DNA): TGTGCCAGCATCAAACCCGGACAGGGAGGGACCCAGTACTTC. The chain is built from TRBV2 and TRBJ2-5; 8 bases line up with TRBD1. Germline V gene data show CDR1 as SNHLY and CDR2 as FYNNEI. This CDR3 has 14 residues. The V and J ends lost 7 bases and 7 bases, in that order; junction bases with no gene match: 11.

This clonotype has just a few counts. The chain carries TRBV19 and TRBJ2-7, with 7 bases identical to TRBD1. V was clipped by 5 bases and J by 4 bases; unmatched bases: 8. Germline loops: CDR1 LNHDA, CDR2 SQIVND (reference sequence). The CDR3 totals 14 residues. CDR3 residues: CASSSRDRLYEQYF. DNA for the CDR3: TGTGCCAGTAGTTCCCGGGACAGACTATACGAGCAGTACTTC.

This chain joins TRBV10-3 and TRBJ1-2, with D possibly TRBD1 on 5 matching bases. Germline V gives CDR1 ENHRY, CDR2 SYGVKD. V dropped 3 bases and J dropped 6 bases, with 14 bases sitting between them. The CDR3 is made up of 14 amino acids. The CDR3 DNA reads TGTGCCATCAGTGACTCTCGAGGGGTCAATGGCTACACCTTC. It encodes CAISDSRGVNGYTF.

The V gene is TRBV9, the J gene TRBJ2-5; 7 bases align to TRBD1. The germline CDR1 and CDR2 sequences are SGDLS and YYNGEE. The CDR3 consists of 13 residues. The CDR3 loop reads CARRPYRGETQYF. The CDR3, as DNA: TGTGCTAGGCGCCCTTACAGGGGTGAGACCCAGTACTTC.

This clonotype occurred a few times. V gene TRBV20-1 combines with J gene TRBJ1-1; a weak D match, TRBD1 (6 bases). Germline V lookup: CDR1 DFQATT, CDR2 SNEGSKA (reference sequence). V was clipped by 7 bases and J by 4 bases, with 16 bases between them. The CDR3 extends over 13 amino acids. CDR3 region: CSVTGQRGTEAFF. CDR3 bases: TGCAGTGTTACCGGACAGCGTGGCACTGAAGCTTTCTTT.

A few counts support this clonotype. This chain links TRBV7-9 with TRBJ1-2, with D possibly TRBD1 on 5 matching bases. V shed 3 bases and J shed 8 bases, with 13 bases lying between them. The germline gives CDR1 SEHNR, CDR2 FQNEAQ (reference sequence). The CDR3 sequence is 13 residues long. This CDR3 reads CASSFMGTGGYTF. CDR3 bases: TGTGCCAGCAGCTTTATGGGGACTGGCGGCTACACCTTC.

With regard to this clonotype: Possible read error: a much larger clone is one base away. The chain recombines TRBV6-1 with TRBJ2-7; 8 nucleotides match TRBD2. Germline CDR1 is MNHNS and CDR2 is SASEGT. The CDR3 runs 14 residues. V was clipped by 7 bases and J by 0 bases; unmatched bases: 5. In DNA form, the CDR3 reads TGTGCCAGCAAGGGGGGGACTAGCTCCTACGAGCAGTACTTC. Its protein product is CASKGGTSSYEQYF.

This clonotype was picked up many times. The chain couples TRBV29-1 to TRBJ1-3; no definite D call. The CDR3 runs 12 residues. The germline gives CDR1 SQVTM, CDR2 ANQGSEA. V lost 2 bases and J lost 7, with 9 bases in between. The CDR3 coding sequence is TGCAGCGTTGAAACTATGGGGAACACCATATATTTT. Translation gives CSVETMGNTIYF.

This clonotype was seen more than once but under ten times. The chain recombines TRBV2 with TRBJ1-2, with 9 bases lining up with TRBD1. The CDR3 consists of 15 residues. CDR1 and CDR2 (germline): SNHLY, FYNNEI. With V trimmed by 7 bases and J by 3 bases, 9 bases remained unmatched. The CDR3 region is CASILTGGAYYGYTF. CDR3 DNA sequence: TGTGCCAGCATCCTGACAGGGGGAGCCTACTATGGCTACACCTTC.

For the CDR3, the DNA is TGTGCCAGTACAATTGAGACAGGGGGCGCCGGGAGCTATGGCTACACCTTC. The encoded protein is CASTIETGGAGSYGYTF. V and J are TRBV19 and TRBJ1-2; TRBD1 matches 10 bases. CDR1 LNHDA and CDR2 SQIVND come from the germline V gene (reference sequence). This CDR3 is built from 17 residues. The junction had 15 bases not matched to a gene; V was cut back by 7 bases and J by 4 bases.

The V call is TRBV29-1, the J call TRBJ2-7, with 8 bases identical to TRBD2. Germline CDR1 is SQVTM and CDR2 is ANQGSEA. This CDR3 has 14 amino acids. V shed 4 bases, J shed 7 bases, and the junction held 12 bases outside the gene matches. DNA for the CDR3: TGCAGCGTTGCGACTAGCGAGTCCTACAATGAGCAGTACTTC. This sequence encodes CSVATSESYNEQYF.

In regard to this clonotype: At one of its ends the junction is not consistent with the germline gene, which may arise from a read error. V usage is TRBV10-3 and J usage is TRBJ1-4; maybe TRBD1 (5 bases). The CDR3 is 14 amino acids. CDR1 ENHRY and CDR2 SYGVKD come from the germline V gene. The CDR3 DNA sequence: TGTGCCAGCAGTCAGGGATCGACTAATGAAAAACTGTTTTTT. This encodes CASSQGSTNEKLFF.

This clonotype was found many times. The genes are TRBV10-3 and TRBJ2-7; 8 bases line up with TRBD1. The CDR3 extends over 14 amino acids. The V and J ends lost 2 bases and 7 bases, in that order; junction bases with no gene match: 7. Germline V lookup: CDR1 ENHRY, CDR2 SYGVKD. The CDR3 DNA sequence: TGTGCCATCAGTGAGGACAGGGGATCAGGGGAGCAGTACTTC. Its translation is CAISEDRGSGEQYF.

This chain connects TRBV10-3 to TRBJ2-7; D is perhaps TRBD1 (5 bases). CDR1 and CDR2 (germline): ENHRY, SYGVKD. V was pared by 3 bases and J by 3 bases, with 12 bases between. This CDR3 comprises 14 residues. The CDR3 nucleotides are TGTGCCATCAGTGAACAGGACGGCAACTACGAGCAGTACTTC. Its protein is CAISEQDGNYEQYF.

CDR3 sequence: CATSSRPPERNTIYF. The CDR3 DNA reads as TGTGCCACCAGCAGTAGGCCACCGGAGAGAAACACCATATATTTT. The chain recombines TRBV15 with TRBJ1-3; D is unclear. The germline gives CDR1 LNHNV, CDR2 YYDKDF (reference sequence). The CDR3 has 15 amino acids. Trimming cost V 3 bases and J 5 bases, with 14 bases left between them.

The rearrangement joins TRBV5-1 to TRBJ1-6, with D uncertain. The CDR3 extends over 14 amino acids. The germline gives CDR1 SGHRS, CDR2 YFSETQ. V lost 3 bases, J lost 6 bases, and 10 bases lay in between. This CDR3 is CASSSLSPNSPLHF. The CDR3 DNA is TGCGCCAGCAGCTCCCTTTCCCCTAATTCACCCCTCCACTTT.

The chain joins TRBV20-1 to TRBJ1-4, with 9 bases that match TRBD1. The junction had 4 bases not matched to a gene; V was cut back by 4 bases and J by 4 bases. The CDR3 contains 14 residues. The germline V gene encodes CDR1 DFQATT and CDR2 SNEGSKA (reference sequence). CDR3 nucleotide sequence: TGCAGTGCTAAGAGGGACAGGGTTAATGAAAAACTGTTTTTT. It encodes CSAKRDRVNEKLFF.

The chain is built from TRBV11-2 and TRBJ2-7; TRBD2 matches at 14 bases. CDR1 SGHAT and CDR2 FQNNGV come from the germline V gene. There are 15 residues in the CDR3. V gave up 4 bases and J gave up 6 bases; unmatched junction bases: 5. CDR3 DNA sequence: TGTGCCAGCAGCTCTGGGACTAGCGGGAGATGCGAGCAGTACTTC. It codes for CASSSGTSGRCEQYF.

J is TRBJ1-3 and V is TRBV25-1, with D unresolved. Germline assignment: CDR1 MGHDK and CDR2 SYGVNS. This CDR3 comprises 17 residues. The V end lost 5 bases, the J end lost 0 bases, and 17 bases lay between the germline ends. CDR3 nucleotides: TGTGCCAGCAGTTCCTCCGAACACACTATCTCTGGAAACACCATATATTTT. Protein sequence: CASSSSEHTISGNTIYF.

V usage is TRBV5-1 and J usage is TRBJ2-7, with a tentative D call TRBD1 (6 bases). The germline gives CDR1 SGHRS, CDR2 YFSETQ. The V and J ends lost 0 bases and 4 bases respectively, with 11 bases between them. CDR3 length: 14 amino acids. In nucleotides, the CDR3 is TGCGCCAGCAGCTTGGGGTCCAGGGGTTACGAGCAGTACTTC. Amino acids: CASSLGSRGYEQYF.

This clonotype was recorded a few times. The CDR3 DNA reads TGTGCCAGCAGCGACGGACAAACAGGGAACAATCAGCCCCAGCATTTT. It is translated as CASSDGQTGNNQPQHF. The V and J genes are TRBV7-9 and TRBJ1-5; a weak D match, TRBD1 (6 bases). The CDR3 has 16 residues. V lost 5 bases and J 3 bases, leaving 17 bases between the germline ends. Germline V lookup: CDR1 SEHNR, CDR2 FQNEAQ (reference sequence).

The V gene is TRBV7-2, the J gene TRBJ1-1, with D perhaps TRBD1 (5 bases). Germline V lookup: CDR1 SGHTA, CDR2 FQGNSA. The V end was cut by 4 bases, the J end by 4 bases, with 16 bases between. The CDR3 has 15 amino acids. The CDR3 nucleotides are TGTGCCAGCAGCTGGATGGGGGGGTCGGGCACTGAAGCTTTCTTT. This codes for CASSWMGGSGTEAFF.

This clonotype was picked up a small number of times. The CDR3 nucleotides read TGTGCCAGCATCGGTAGAATGGGCGGGAGTGCCTACGAGCAGTACTTC. It specifies CASIGRMGGSAYEQYF. The chain carries TRBV7-9 and TRBJ2-7; 7 positions agree with TRBD2. The CDR3 has 16 residues. J lost 2 bases, V lost 7 bases, and 14 bases had no gene match. Germline CDR1 reads SEHNR; CDR2 reads FQNEAQ (reference sequence).

The CDR3 nucleotides read TGTGCCAGCAGCAACCTAGCGGGAGTTCACGGGGAGCTGTTTTTT. Amino acid sequence: CASSNLAGVHGELFF. This chain joins TRBV7-2 and TRBJ2-2, with 10 positions matching TRBD2. The CDR3 length is 15 residues. V lost 5 bases, J lost 7 bases, and 7 bases stayed unmatched. Looked up from germline, CDR1 is SGHTA and CDR2 is FQGNSA.

The rearrangement joins TRBV2 to TRBJ1-5; D is uncertain. CDR3 length: 16 amino acids. V was trimmed by 2 bases and J by 0 bases, leaving 11 bases between them. Germline assignment: CDR1 SNHLY and CDR2 FYNNEI. The CDR3 DNA follows: TGTGCCAGCAGTGAATTAGGCAGACTTAGCAATCAGCCCCAGCATTTT. As protein: CASSELGRLSNQPQHF. Supplemented by reference TRBV2 and TRBJ1-5, the full variable domain reads EPEVTQTPSHQVTQMGQEVILRCVPISNHLYFYWYRQILGQKVEFLVSFYNNEISEKSEIFDDQFSVERPDGSNFTLKIRSTKLEDSAMYFCASSELGRLSNQPQHFGDGTRLSIL.